This T cell receptor beta chain stems from a study of OX40 agonist ivuxolimab in advanced cancers. Study context: Patients were dosed intravenously with ivuxolimab at 0.01 to 10 mg/kg every 2 weeks. Cohort: approximately 83% men, mean age approximately 66, aged roughly 20 to 79. Previous treatment with anti-PD-1, anti-PD-L1 or anti-CTLA-4 therapy was allowed; about 40% had received some. Points from the study as a whole: CD8+ T cells showed, on average, more clonal expansion than CD4+ cells.

Measured with immunoSEQ multiplex PCR; TCRdb has only the in-frame clones, and not every one. Seen here are about 76,000 clones, roughly 85% observed once, and the top ten hold roughly 3%. Of note for this clone: Its target is unknown.

Germline V gene data show CDR1 as MNHEY and CDR2 as SVGAGI. The CDR3 loop spans 13 amino acids. Trimming took off 5 bases at V and 2 bases at J, with 9 bases between the two ends. This TCR came from an adult with an advanced solid tumor such as melanoma, head and neck, liver or kidney cancer. The rearrangement links TRBV6-5 to TRBJ1-2; D possibly corresponds to TRBD1 (6 bases). The specimen comprised CD4+ or CD8+ T cells sorted from blood, sampled in a trial of the OX40 agonist ivuxolimab. CDR3 sequence: CASSDTGNYGYTF. The CDR3 bases are TGTGCCAGCAGTGATACAGGGAACTATGGCTACACCTTC.